This T cell receptor beta chain appears in the sequencing data of a study of blood T cell repertoires in COVID-19. Study-level information: From the United States, Italy and Spain came samples of acute and convalescent COVID-19. T cells, B-cell-depleted T cells, or PBMCs supplied cDNA or gDNA.

Germline V gene data show CDR1 as SGHVS and CDR2 as FQNEAQ. After removal of 3 bases from V and 5 bases from J, the junction contained 10 bases not matched to a gene. This CDR3 spans 17 amino acids. Under the authors' procedure: Researchers report that nucleated cell counts were estimated from reference gene primer amplification. Profiled with immunoSEQ multiplex PCR; TCRdb holds only in-frame clones, not every one. D and trimming come from the DNA, and the V and J calls and clone size come from that table. The sample shows approximately 260,000 clones, 65% to 85% of them seen only once. Material: peripheral blood. The chain joins TRBV7-8 to TRBJ1-2; 12 nucleotides align to TRBD1. This receptor was identified in a woman between 35 and 50 years old with active or convalescent COVID-19. The CDR3 is CASSFSAGTGGSYGYTF. CDR3 DNA sequence: TGTGCCAGCAGCTTCTCCGCCGGGACAGGGGGCTCTTATGGCTACACCTTC.